This T cell receptor (beta chain) stems from a study of blood T cell repertoires in COVID-19. Study details: T cells, B-cell-depleted T cells, or PBMCs provided the cDNA or gDNA that served as material.

This clone was counted a single time. Repertoires were generated with immunoSEQ multiplex PCR, while TCRdb's copy carries only in-frame clones and drops some. The sample consists of 160,000 or so clones, about 79% of them appearing once. Before being deemed recovered, Cohort 3 donors had two negative PCRs, clearance, or symptom resolution. V lost 1 base to trimming and J lost 1 base, with 9 bases between them. CDR3 length: 15 amino acids. In germline, CDR1 is SGHNT, CDR2 YENEEA. The sample taken for sequencing was PBMCs or T cells enriched from blood (not recorded which). The receptor was isolated from a man between 50 and 59 years old who had recovered from COVID-19. This chain joins TRBV11-3 and TRBJ2-3; D may be TRBD1 (5 bases). The CDR3 protein is CASSLGRVGTDTQYF. As DNA, the CDR3 is TGTGCCAGCAGCTTAGGCAGGGTGGGCACAGATACGCAGTATTTT.